The 26 T cell receptor beta chains below come from one sample, sequenced in a study of beta chain features in type 1 diabetes. These receptors have no known antigen. Study results and limitations: Researchers report that Type 1 diabetes patients had moderately but significantly shorter TCRB CDR3s across all four CD4+ subsets.

Sequenced material consisted of expressed TCRB transcripts (all of the isolated RNA was reverse transcribed). TCRdb's table, derived via immunoSEQ multiplex PCR, lists solely in-frame clones and lacks some. The profile covers approximately 120,000 clones, with around 15% appearing a single time and 2.6% taken by the ten largest. Material for sequencing was central memory CD4+ T cells from blood. All receptors come from a man aged 18 to 29 with type 1 diabetes.

J is TRBJ2-7 and V is TRBV7-9; 9 bases agree with TRBD1. The CDR3 length is 15 residues. The V segment lost 2 bases and the J segment 3 bases; nucleotides outside the gene matches: 5. The germline gives CDR1 SEHNR, CDR2 FQNEAQ (reference sequence). CDR3 coding DNA: TGTGCCAGCAGCTTACCGGACAGGGGTATCTACGAGCAGTACTTC. Translation: CASSLPDRGIYEQYF.

This chain connects TRBV30 to TRBJ2-7; D may be TRBD2 (6 bases). CDR1 is GTSNPN and CDR2 is SVGIG in the germline V gene (reference sequence). The CDR3 runs to 14 residues. V was shortened by 6 bases and J by 2 bases, with 17 bases between the two germline ends. The CDR3 DNA reads as TGTGCCTGCCCCGGAGGGGTCAGCCCCTACGAGCAGTACTTC. It specifies CACPGGVSPYEQYF.

This chain links TRBV4-2 with TRBJ1-1; D possibly corresponds to TRBD1 (5 bases). The CDR3 is 16 residues long. V lost 0 bases and J lost 5, with 16 bases in between. The germline gives CDR1 LGHNA, CDR2 YNFKEQ. CDR3 loop: CASSQDLGTLETEAFF. CDR3 bases: TGTGCCAGCAGCCAAGACCTCGGGACCCTGGAAACTGAAGCTTTCTTT.

This clone was detected a few times. The V gene is TRBV9, the J gene TRBJ2-7; perhaps TRBD1 as D (5 bases). Germline-derived CDR1 and CDR2 are SGDLS and YYNGEE. The CDR3 is made up of 15 amino acids. Trimming removed 2 bases from V and 4 bases from J, with 16 bases in between. The chain's CDR3 is CASSVSAGPEYEQYF. CDR3 in DNA: TGTGCCAGCAGCGTGAGTGCAGGGCCGGAATACGAGCAGTACTTC.

The chain links TRBV2 to TRBJ2-4, with TRBD2 identical over 10 bases. Germline CDR1 is SNHLY and CDR2 is FYNNEI. Trimming at V came to 6 bases and at J to 0 bases, leaving 11 bases not matched to a gene. This CDR3 comprises 18 residues. The CDR3: CASSERTSGPLAKNIQYF. CDR3 coding DNA: TGTGCCAGCAGCGAAAGGACTAGCGGACCCCTAGCCAAAAACATTCAGTACTTC.

In this sample, this clone turned up a few times. The chain links TRBV19 to TRBJ2-3, with D unclear. This CDR3 is built from 12 residues. CDR1 LNHDA and CDR2 SQIVND come from the germline V gene (reference sequence). Trimming removed 5 bases at V and 0 bases at J, with 3 bases between. This CDR3 is CASSPSTDTQYF. The CDR3 coding sequence is TGTGCCAGTAGTCCAAGCACAGATACGCAGTATTTT.

The chain recombines TRBV4-1 with TRBJ2-4; D possibly uses TRBD1 or TRBD2 (5 bases each). The V end lost 0 bases, the J end lost 0 bases, and 18 bases lay between the germline ends. CDR1 and CDR2 (germline): MGHRA, YSYEKL. This CDR3 is built from 19 residues. The CDR3 DNA is TGCGCCAGCAGCCAAGAGAGGGGAAGAGGGATCCTAGCCAAAAACATTCAGTACTTC. This encodes CASSQERGRGILAKNIQYF.

The J gene is TRBJ1-4, the V gene TRBV7-2; D is unclear. V was cut by 0 bases and J by 4 bases, with 9 bases left in between. The CDR3 is made up of 15 amino acids. Germline V CDR1 and CDR2: SGHTA, FQGNSA. The CDR3 spells CASSLAWADNEKLFF. In DNA form, the CDR3 reads TGTGCCAGCAGCTTAGCGTGGGCTGATAATGAAAAACTGTTTTTT.

This chain joins TRBV4-3 and TRBJ1-5; D perhaps matches TRBD1 (5 bases). Trimming took off 0 bases at V and 6 bases at J, with 15 bases between the two ends. This CDR3 contains 16 residues. Germline V lookup: CDR1 LGHNA, CDR2 YSLEER. CDR3 sequence (DNA): TGCGCCAGCAGCCAAGATTTGCAGGGTCGGGGTCAGCCCCAGCATTTT. As protein: CASSQDLQGRGQPQHF.

The rearrangement uses TRBV29-1 and TRBJ2-5; D ambiguous. TRBJ2-7 matches the DNA end more closely, so the J call is doubtful. Germline CDR1 reads SQVTM; CDR2 reads ANQGSEA. This CDR3 is 12 amino acids long. The CDR3 reads CSVGKGPNEQYF. The CDR3 DNA reads as TGCAGCGTCGGTAAGGGCCCGAACGAGCAGTACTTC.

V and J are TRBV29-1 and TRBJ1-2, with D hard to call. Trimming stripped 0 bases from V and 6 bases from J, with 14 bases between. The CDR3 length is 14 residues. CDR1 and CDR2 (germline): SQVTM, ANQGSEA. In DNA form, the CDR3 reads TGCAGCGTTGAAGACGCAGTCACGGGAAATGGCTACACCTTC. As protein: CSVEDAVTGNGYTF.

This clone has only a few counts. The V gene is TRBV11-2, the J gene TRBJ1-2, with D uncertain. V lost 2 bases and J lost 8, with 12 bases in between. CDR1 and CDR2 from the germline V gene are SGHAT and FQNNGV. There are 13 residues in the CDR3. CDR3 nucleotide sequence: TGTGCCAGCAGCTTACATCCGGGGTTCGGCTACACCTTC. This translates into CASSLHPGFGYTF.

This clone was counted between two and nine times. In the same sample, other DNA sequences code for this CDR3. J is TRBJ2-5 and V is TRBV7-2; no definite D call. This CDR3 contains 14 residues. V lost 3 bases to trimming and J lost 0 bases, with 8 bases between them. CDR1 SGHTA and CDR2 FQGNSA come from the germline V gene. The CDR3 spells CASSFRYDQETQYF. CDR3 in DNA: TGTGCCAGCAGCTTCCGATACGACCAAGAGACCCAGTACTTC.

This clone was seen ten or more times. Other DNA sequences in the same sample also yield this CDR3. V gene TRBV29-1 combines with J gene TRBJ1-1, with D possibly being TRBD1 (5 bases). Germline assignment: CDR1 SQVTM and CDR2 ANQGSEA. CDR3 length: 15 amino acids. The V gene lost 6 bases and the J gene lost 0 bases, with 17 bases spanning the gap. CDR3: CSVAPGWGMNTEAFF. The CDR3 DNA reads TGCAGCGTGGCCCCTGGTTGGGGGATGAACACTGAAGCTTTCTTT.

This clone was seen only a few times. One end of the junction fails to match germline, which may point to a read error. Written as DNA, the CDR3 is TGCGCCAGCAGCTTGGTGTCTAGCGGAACCCAAGAAACCCAGTACTTC. Amino acid sequence: CASSLVSSGTQETQYF. The chain combines TRBV5-1 with TRBJ2-5; 7 bases are shared with TRBD2. In germline, CDR1 is SGHRS, CDR2 YFSETQ. The CDR3 consists of 16 residues.

This clone was recorded a few times. The gene calls are TRBV29-1 and TRBJ1-1; tentatively, D is TRBD1 (5 bases). Germline V lookup: CDR1 SQVTM, CDR2 ANQGSEA. This CDR3 is 11 amino acids long. Trimming took 7 bases from V and 4 from J, leaving 10 bases between them. The CDR3 DNA reads TGCAGCGCCGGGACGGTCACTGAAGCTTTCTTT. This translates into CSAGTVTEAFF. The entire variable domain, with the rest obtained from reference TRBV29-1 and TRBJ1-1, is as follows: SAVISQKPSRDICQRGTSLTIQCQVDSQVTMMFWYRQQPGQSLTLIATANQGSEATYESGFVIDKFPISRPNLTFSTLTVSNMSPEDSSIYLCSAGTVTEAFFGQGTRLTVV.

The CDR3 DNA reads as TGTGCCAGCCATCAGTCCGTTTCCTACGAGCAGTACTTC. It codes for CASHQSVSYEQYF. This rearrangement joins TRBV28 to TRBJ2-7; D not certain. The germline V gene encodes CDR1 MDHEN and CDR2 SYDVKM. The ends were cut back, 8 bases at V and 1 base at J, with 12 bases in the middle. This CDR3 has 13 amino acids.

This chain links TRBV28 with TRBJ2-1; 7 nucleotides align to TRBD1. This CDR3 spans 14 amino acids. Unmatched junction bases numbered 3, after V lost 5 bases and J lost 2 bases. CDR1 MDHEN and CDR2 SYDVKM come from the germline V gene. CDR3 bases: TGTGCCAGCAGTCGGACAGGCGCCTACAATGAGCAGTTCTTC. As protein: CASSRTGAYNEQFF.

This clone was counted at least ten times. The rearrangement joins TRBV5-1 to TRBJ2-3; D is ambiguous. The CDR3 loop spans 13 amino acids. Trimming shortened V by 6 bases and J by 2 bases, and 10 bases separated the two germline ends. Germline CDR1 SGHRS, CDR2 YFSETQ. CDR3 residues: CASTALITDTQYF. The CDR3 nucleotides read TGCGCCAGCACAGCCTTAATCACAGATACGCAGTATTTT. The complete variable domain, with remaining parts taken from reference TRBV5-1 and TRBJ2-3, reads KAGVTQTPRYLIKTRGQQVTLSCSPISGHRSVSWYQQTPGQGLQFLFEYFSETQRNKGNFPGRFSGRQFSNSRSEMNVSTLELGDSALYLCASTALITDTQYFGPGTRLTVL.

This clone was counted only a few times. With a much larger clone just one base away, this may be a read error. The chain joins TRBV2 to TRBJ2-1; the D is unclear. Germline V gives CDR1 SNHLY, CDR2 FYNNEI. The CDR3 contains 11 residues. Trimming left V 3 bases short and J 5 bases short, with 2 bases between. The CDR3 is CASSEDNEQFF. CDR3 DNA: TGTGCCAGCAGTGAGGACAATGAGCAGTTCTTC.

This clone was observed a handful of times. The same CDR3 can be traced to other DNA sequences in this sample. The chain employs TRBV5-1 and TRBJ2-5; D gene uncertain. Germline V lookup: CDR1 SGHRS, CDR2 YFSETQ. The ends were cut back, 0 bases at V and 2 bases at J, with 5 bases in the middle. The CDR3 loop spans 13 amino acids. Written as DNA, the CDR3 is TGCGCCAGCAGCTTGGGGCAGCAAGAGACCCAGTACTTC. Its protein is CASSLGQQETQYF.

This clone was found once. The chain is built from TRBV7-9 and TRBJ2-5; D may correspond to TRBD1 or TRBD2 (5 bases each). In germline, CDR1 is SEHNR, CDR2 FQNEAQ (reference sequence). The CDR3 covers 15 residues. Trimming cost V 7 bases and J 4 bases, with 19 bases left between them. DNA for the CDR3: TGTGCCAGCACCCCCGGGGCAGGGAGTCCAGAGACCCAGTACTTC. Translation gives CASTPGAGSPETQYF. Using reference TRBV7-9 and TRBJ2-5 for the parts outside the CDR3, the full variable domain is DTGVSQNPRHKITKRGQNVTFRCDPISEHNRLYWYRQTLGQGPEFLTYFQNEAQLEKSRLLSDRFSAERPKGSFSTLEIQRTEQGDSAMYLCASTPGAGSPETQYFGPGTRLLVL.

This chain joins TRBV5-1 and TRBJ2-4, with no clear D. CDR1 is SGHRS, CDR2 YFSETQ, per germline. CDR3 size: 15 residues. The ends were cut back, 4 bases at V and 1 base at J, with 12 bases in the middle. CDR3 region: CASSDGSLAKNIQYF. CDR3 nucleotide sequence: TGCGCCAGCAGCGATGGCAGTCTGGCCAAAAACATTCAGTACTTC.

The V gene is TRBV28, the J gene TRBJ2-7; D is ambiguous. The V and J ends lost 5 bases and 2 bases respectively, with 10 bases between them. The CDR3 contains 13 residues. Germline CDR1 reads MDHEN; CDR2 reads SYDVKM. CDR3 DNA sequence: TGTGCCAGCAGTCCTCTGGGGACCTACGAGCAGTACTTC. Residues: CASSPLGTYEQYF.

The J gene is TRBJ1-2, the V gene TRBV7-9, with unresolved D. Per germline, CDR1 SEHNR and CDR2 FQNEAQ (reference sequence). The V gene lost 0 bases and the J gene lost 1 base, with 6 bases spanning the gap. The CDR3 contains 14 residues. As DNA, the CDR3 is TGTGCCAGCAGCTTAGCGCCCAGTAACTATGGCTACACCTTC. Translated, it gives CASSLAPSNYGYTF.

This chain connects TRBV19 to TRBJ2-1; D gene unclear. The CDR3 sequence is 10 residues long. V was trimmed by 7 bases and J by 2 bases, leaving 0 bases between them. The germline V gene has CDR1 LNHDA and CDR2 SQIVND (reference sequence). Written as DNA, the CDR3 is TGTGCCAGTACCTACAATGAGCAGTTCTTC. Translated, it gives CASTYNEQFF.